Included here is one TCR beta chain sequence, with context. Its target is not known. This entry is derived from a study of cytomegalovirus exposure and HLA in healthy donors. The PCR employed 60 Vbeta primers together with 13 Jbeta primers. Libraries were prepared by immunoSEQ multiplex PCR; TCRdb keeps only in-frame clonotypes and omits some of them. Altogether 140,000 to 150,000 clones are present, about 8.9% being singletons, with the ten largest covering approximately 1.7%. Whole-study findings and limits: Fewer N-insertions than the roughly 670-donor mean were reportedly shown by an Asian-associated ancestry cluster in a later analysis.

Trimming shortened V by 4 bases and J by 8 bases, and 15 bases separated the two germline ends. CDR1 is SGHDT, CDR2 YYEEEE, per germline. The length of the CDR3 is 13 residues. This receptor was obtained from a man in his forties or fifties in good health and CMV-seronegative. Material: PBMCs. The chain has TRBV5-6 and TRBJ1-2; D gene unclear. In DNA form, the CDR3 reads TGTGCCAGCAGCCATCCCACTGCCTGGGGCTACACCTTC. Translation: CASSHPTAWGYTF.